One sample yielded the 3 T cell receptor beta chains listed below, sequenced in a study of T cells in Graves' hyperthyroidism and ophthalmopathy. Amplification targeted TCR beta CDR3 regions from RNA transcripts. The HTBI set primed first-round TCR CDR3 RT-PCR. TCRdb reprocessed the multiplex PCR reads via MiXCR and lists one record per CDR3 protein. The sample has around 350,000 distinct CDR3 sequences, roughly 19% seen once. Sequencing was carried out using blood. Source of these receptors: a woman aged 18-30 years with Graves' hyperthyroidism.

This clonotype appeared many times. This chain's CDR3 is CASSLTGAGNQPQHF. The CDR3 coding sequence is TGTGCCAGCAGTCTAACAGGGGCTGGCAATCAGCCCCAGCATTTT. The chain is built from TRBV28 and TRBJ1-5, with 7 bases fitting TRBD1. Germline CDR1 and CDR2: MDHEN and SYDVKM. The CDR3 is 15 residues long. The J segment lost 2 bases and the V segment lost 5 bases, leaving 6 bases of the junction unmatched.

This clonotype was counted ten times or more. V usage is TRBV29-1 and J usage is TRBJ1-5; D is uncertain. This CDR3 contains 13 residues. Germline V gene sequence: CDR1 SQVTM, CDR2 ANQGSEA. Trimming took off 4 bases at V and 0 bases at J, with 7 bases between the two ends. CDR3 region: CSVVWDSNQPQHF. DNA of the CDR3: TGCAGCGTTGTGTGGGATAGCAATCAGCCCCAGCATTTT.

Here the CDR3 reads CASSGGQGASPLHF. CDR3 nucleotide sequence: TGTGCCAGCAGTGGGGGACAGGGGGCCTCACCCCTCCACTTT. The chain joins TRBV28 to TRBJ1-6; 12 nucleotides line up with TRBD1. The trim removed 5 bases at V and 10 bases at J, leaving 3 bases unmatched. This CDR3 is 14 amino acids long. Germline assignment: CDR1 MDHEN and CDR2 SYDVKM.